This T cell receptor (beta chain) was sequenced in a study of naive and memory T cell subsets. Findings and limits, study-wide: Over 90% of naive TCR sequences appeared only once, unlike memory subsets.

Two oligonucleotides, mixed equimolar, formed the beta constant-region primer covering TRBC1 and TRBC2. Four rounds of PCR amplified the ligated cDNA using nested alpha and beta constant-region primers plus SP2. TCRdb re-called the UMI-ligation and nested PCR reads with MiXCR, one entry per CDR3 protein. The sample has tens of thousands of distinct CDR3 sequences, 15% to 20% seen once. CD8 T cells were positively selected from what remained after CD4 positive selection. EMRA cells were CD45RA+CD27-, and effector memory cells CD45RA-CD27-. The CDR3 totals 15 residues. From germline, CDR1 is SGHDT and CDR2 YYEEEE. Between the trimmed V and J ends, which lost 4 bases and 5 bases, there was a span of 18 bases. Concerning this clonotype itself: What it binds is not known.

The material sequenced was effector memory CD4+ T cells from blood. The subset: effector memory, CD45RA- CD27-. The chain employs TRBV5-6 and TRBJ1-2; D not resolved. The TCR sequence derives from a human donor in good health. The CDR3 here is CASSPLGGSMYGYTF. CDR3 DNA: TGTGCCAGCAGCCCCTTGGGAGGGTCAATGTATGGCTACACCTTC.